This T cell receptor (beta chain) stems from a study of blood T cell repertoires in COVID-19. Across the study: PBMCs, B-cell-depleted T cells, or T cells provided the cDNA or gDNA that made up the material.

The authors' processing: From reference gene primer amplification, estimates of nucleated cell counts were derived. Profiling relied on immunoSEQ multiplex PCR, and the TCRdb table lists in-frame clones only, not all of them. V and J calls and clone size are those listed in that table; D and trimming were worked out from the DNA. The data contain some 20,000 clones, about 88% of them seen just once; the ten biggest clones take up 17%. This TCR was sampled from a man aged 70 or older with acute or convalescent COVID-19. The sequenced sample consisted of peripheral blood.

The CDR3 region is CASSPSLGNTIYF. CDR3 nucleotides: TGTGCCAGCAGTCCTAGTTTGGGAAACACCATATATTTT. The chain combines TRBV12-3 or TRBV12-4 with TRBJ1-3; D remains ambiguous. The CDR3 runs 13 residues. The V end was cut by 5 bases, the J end by 4 bases, with 9 bases between.